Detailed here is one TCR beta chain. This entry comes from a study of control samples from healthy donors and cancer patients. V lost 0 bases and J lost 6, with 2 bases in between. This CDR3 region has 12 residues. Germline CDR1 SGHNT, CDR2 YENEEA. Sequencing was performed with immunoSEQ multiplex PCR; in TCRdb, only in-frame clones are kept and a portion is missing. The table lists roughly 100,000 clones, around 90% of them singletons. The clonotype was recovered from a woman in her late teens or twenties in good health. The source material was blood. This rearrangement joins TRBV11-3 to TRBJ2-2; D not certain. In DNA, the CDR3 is TGTGCCAGCAGCTTAGATGCCGGGGAGCTGTTTTTT. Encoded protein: CASSLDAGELFF.